The clone carrying this T cell receptor (beta chain) occurred a few times. This entry comes from a study of control samples from healthy donors and cancer patients. Here immunoSEQ multiplex PCR was the method, and the copy in TCRdb shows in-frame clones only, minus some. The profile shows around 250,000 clones, more than 65% of them singletons. Specimen: PBMCs. The TCR sequence derives from a woman aged 60-75 years with lung cancer.

CDR3 DNA: TGCGCCAGCAGCTTGAGTCCAGGGACTTCTCGGAATGAGCAGTTCTTC. Amino acids: CASSLSPGTSRNEQFF. V and J are TRBV5-1 and TRBJ2-1, with D possibly being TRBD2 (6 bases). Germline values: CDR1 SGHRS, CDR2 YFSETQ. V was cut by 1 base and J by 7 bases, with 18 bases left in between. CDR3 size: 16 residues.